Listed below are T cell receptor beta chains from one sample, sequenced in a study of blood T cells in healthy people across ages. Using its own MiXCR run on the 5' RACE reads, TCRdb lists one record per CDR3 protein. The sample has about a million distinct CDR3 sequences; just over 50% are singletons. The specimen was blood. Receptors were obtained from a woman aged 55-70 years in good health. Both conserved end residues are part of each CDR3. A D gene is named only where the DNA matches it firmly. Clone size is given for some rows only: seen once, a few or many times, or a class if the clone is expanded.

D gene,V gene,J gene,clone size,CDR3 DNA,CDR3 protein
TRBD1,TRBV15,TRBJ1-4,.,TGTGCCACCAGCCCGACAGGGGGGTATGCAACTAATGAAAAACTGTTTTTT,CATSPTGGYATNEKLFF
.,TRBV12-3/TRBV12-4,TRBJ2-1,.,TGTGCCAGCAGTTTAGCGCGGAGTGAGCAGTTCTTC,CASSLARSEQFF
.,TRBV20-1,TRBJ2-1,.,TGCAGGGCGCCAGGGACGGTCTACAATGAGCAGTTCTTC,CRAPGTVYNEQFF
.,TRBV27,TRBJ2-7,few,TGTGCCAGCAGTTTAACAGGGAGAGAGCAGTACTTC,CASSLTGREQYF
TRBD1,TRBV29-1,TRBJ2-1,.,TGCAGCGCCCAGACAGGGAGCTCCTACAATGAGCAGTTCTTC,CSAQTGSSYNEQFF
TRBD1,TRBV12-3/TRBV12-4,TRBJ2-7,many,TGTGCCAGCAGTTTAGTCCCTCAGGGGGACCACGAGCAGTACTTC,CASSLVPQGDHEQYF
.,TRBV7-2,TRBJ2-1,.,TGTGCCAGCAGCTTAGTAGGGAGGCAGTTCTTC,CASSLVGRQFF
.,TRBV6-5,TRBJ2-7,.,TGTGCCAGCAGGTTAGCGGACCGGACCTACGAGCAGTACTTC,CASRLADRTYEQYF
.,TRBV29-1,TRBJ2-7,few,TGCAGCGTTGGGGCAGGAACTTCCTACGAGCAGTACTTC,CSVGAGTSYEQYF
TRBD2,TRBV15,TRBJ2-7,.,TGTGCCACCAGCAGAGATAGTATCAGCGGGAGGCTCTCCTCCTACAATGAGCAGTACTTC,CATSRDSISGRLSSYNEQYF
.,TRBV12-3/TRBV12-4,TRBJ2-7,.,TGCGCCAGCAGATTAGGACAGAACTACGATGAGCAGTACTTC,CASRLGQNYDEQYF
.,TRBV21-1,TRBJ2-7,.,TGTGCCAGCAGCAGATTGCACCCCGGGGGGGATATTAACGAGCAGTACTTC,CASSRLHPGGDINEQYF
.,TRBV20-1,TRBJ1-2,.,TGCGGCAAACGGCTGAACTATGGCTACACCTTC,CGKRLNYGYTF
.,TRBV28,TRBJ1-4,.,TGTGCCAGCAGTCCGGACACCAATGAAAAACTGTTTTTT,CASSPDTNEKLFF
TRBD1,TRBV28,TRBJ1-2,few,TGTGCCAGCATGGGGACAGTTAACTATGGCTACACCTTC,CASMGTVNYGYTF
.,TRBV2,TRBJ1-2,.,TGTGCCAGCAGCCTCATAGGTGGCTACACCTTC,CASSLIGGYTF
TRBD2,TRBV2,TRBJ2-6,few,TGTGCCAGCAGCCGACTAGCAAGGTCGGTCTACTCTGGGGCCAACGTCCTGACTTTC,CASSRLARSVYSGANVLTF
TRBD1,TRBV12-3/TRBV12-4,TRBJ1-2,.,TGTGCCAGCAGCGACAGGGAGCTTGGCTACACCTTC,CASSDRELGYTF
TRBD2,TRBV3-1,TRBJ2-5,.,TGTGCCAGCAGCTCTAGCGGGCTGGAGACCCAGTACTTC,CASSSSGLETQYF
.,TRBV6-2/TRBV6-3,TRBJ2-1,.,TGTGCCAGCACTATATCTCGGACGGCCGTAGCGCCCTACAATGAGCAGTTCTTC,CASTISRTAVAPYNEQFF
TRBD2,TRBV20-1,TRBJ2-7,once,TGCAGTGCTCCGTCCGGGACTAGCGTCAATGAGCAGTACTTC,CSAPSGTSVNEQYF
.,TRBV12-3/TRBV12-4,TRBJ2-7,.,TGTGCCAGCAGTTTCACCGACATCTACGAGCAGTACTTC,CASSFTDIYEQYF
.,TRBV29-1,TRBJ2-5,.,TGCAGCGTTGGGACGGGACCCCAAGAGACCCAGTACTTC,CSVGTGPQETQYF
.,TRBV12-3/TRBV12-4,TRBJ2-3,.,TGTGCCAGCAGCGGGAGAGGGCGGGTAGATGCGCAGTATTTT,CASSGRGRVDAQYF
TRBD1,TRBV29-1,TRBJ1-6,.,TGCAGCGTTGAAGAGCAGGGGGCGGGGGCACCCCTCCACTTT,CSVEEQGAGAPLHF
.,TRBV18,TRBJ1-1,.,TGTGCCAGCTCACTCGAGGTTCCGCGGAACACTGAAGCTTTCTTT,CASSLEVPRNTEAFF
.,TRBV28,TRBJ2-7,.,TGTGCCAGCAGTTTAGAGCGGCCGTATCTGTACTTC,CASSLERPYLYF
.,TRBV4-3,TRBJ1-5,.,TGCGCCAGCAGCCAAGAGGAGCTTAGCAATCAGCCCCAGCATTTT,CASSQEELSNQPQHF
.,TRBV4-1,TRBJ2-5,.,TGCGCCAGCAGCCAACTGACGGGCTTGTCGACCCAGTACTTC,CASSQLTGLSTQYF
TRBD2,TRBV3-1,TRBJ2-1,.,TGTGCCAGCATCCCTAGCGGGAGGACTATATACAATGAGCAGTTCTTC,CASIPSGRTIYNEQFF
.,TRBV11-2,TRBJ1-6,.,TGTGCCAGCAGCCAACCATCCTATAATTCACCCCTCCACTTT,CASSQPSYNSPLHF
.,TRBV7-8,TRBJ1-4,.,TGTGCCAGCAGCTCCCGTTTTATGCAGGCGGAAAAACTGTTTTTT,CASSSRFMQAEKLFF
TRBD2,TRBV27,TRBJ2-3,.,TGTGCCAGCAGCACTAGCGCCTTGCGGGGTACGCAGTATTTT,CASSTSALRGTQYF
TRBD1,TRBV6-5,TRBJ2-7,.,TGTGCCAGCATGACCTTAGGGACAGCCTACGAGCAGTACTTC,CASMTLGTAYEQYF
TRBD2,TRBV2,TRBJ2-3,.,TGTGCCAGCAAGCGGGAAACAGATACGCAGTATTTT,CASKRETDTQYF
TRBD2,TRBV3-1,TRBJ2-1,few,TGTGCCAGCAGCCAAAGACTAGCGGTCAATGAGCAGTTCTTC,CASSQRLAVNEQFF
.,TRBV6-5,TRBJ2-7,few,TGTGCCAGCAGATTCGGGACGGGTGGGCGCCAGCAGTACTTC,CASRFGTGGRQQYF
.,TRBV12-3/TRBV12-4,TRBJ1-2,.,TGTGCCAGCAGTCTCAGGCGGGGGGGCGGTGGCTACACCTTC,CASSLRRGGGGYTF
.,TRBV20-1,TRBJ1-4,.,TGCAGTGCTAGAGCTCAGCCGAATGAAAAACTGTTTTTT,CSARAQPNEKLFF
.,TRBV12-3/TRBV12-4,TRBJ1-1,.,TGTGCCAGCAGGGGCGGGAAGTGGAACACTGAAGCTTTCTTT,CASRGGKWNTEAFF
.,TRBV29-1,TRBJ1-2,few,TGCAGCGTCAACAGGGACGGAGGCTACACCTTC,CSVNRDGGYTF